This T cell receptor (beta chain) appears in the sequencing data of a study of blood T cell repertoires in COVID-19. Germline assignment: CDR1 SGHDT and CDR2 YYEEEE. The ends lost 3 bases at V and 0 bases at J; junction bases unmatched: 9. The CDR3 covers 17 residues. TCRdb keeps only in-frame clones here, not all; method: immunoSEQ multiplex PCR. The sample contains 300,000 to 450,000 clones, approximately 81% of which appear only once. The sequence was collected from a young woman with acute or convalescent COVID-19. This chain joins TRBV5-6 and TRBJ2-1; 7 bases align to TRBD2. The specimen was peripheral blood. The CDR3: CASSSSFGGISYNEQFF. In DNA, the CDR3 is TGTGCCAGCAGCTCGAGTTTCGGGGGGATCTCCTACAATGAGCAGTTCTTC.